This T cell receptor (beta chain) was identified in a study of cytomegalovirus exposure and HLA in healthy donors. Vbeta (60) and Jbeta (13) primers were used in the PCR. Assay used: immunoSEQ multiplex PCR; TCRdb lists only in-frame clones, some missing. Among about 110,000 clones listed, about 77% were seen once. The CDR3 is made up of 14 amino acids. CDR1 and CDR2 from the germline V gene are SGHTA and FQGNSA. The V gene lost 5 bases and the J gene lost 5 bases, with 13 bases spanning the gap. The sequenced sample consisted of PBMCs. The chain has TRBV7-2 and TRBJ1-3, with D possibly being TRBD1 (5 bases). The TCR was taken from a woman under 40 in good health and CMV-seropositive. In nucleotides, the CDR3 is TGTGCCAGCAGCCCAGGACAAGGGAGAAACACCATATATTTT. It yields the protein CASSPGQGRNTIYF.